This TCR beta chain was sequenced in a study of cytomegalovirus exposure and HLA in healthy donors (dated by TCRdb to about 2017). With respect to the entire study: An earlier analysis of some 600 of the donors reported roughly 300 Gb of sequence data and 90 million to 120 million unique TCR beta sequences obtained from roughly 170 million T cells. About 280 gigabases of sequencing data and tens of millions of unique TCR sequences made up an early release that covered fewer than 650 HLA-typed donors. Among the 398 genotyped donors, approximately 82% belonged to the genetic ancestry cluster associated with self-reported Caucasian donors. The study was designed to test whether signatures of past pathogen exposure could be identified by cataloging public T cell receptors. The T cell repertoires of 666 subjects were profiled by immunosequencing and related to cytomegalovirus serostatus. Besides the first cohort of hundreds of subjects, a separate validation cohort made up of about 120 different subjects was used. To predict cytomegalovirus infection status, the study brought together high-throughput TCR immunosequencing, statistical association of individual TCRs with disease status, and machine learning. A later analysis re-analyzed previously published TCR beta repertoires from 550 to 700 donors and added high-resolution HLA genotyping to study TCR occurrence patterns. In the later analysis, no new phenotypic data were used to find candidate immune exposures; instead, reliance was placed on TCR beta sequences and their occurrence across donors. An earlier analysis of 500 to 750 of the donors applied high-throughput TCR beta sequencing to assess whether each TCR beta V gene segment acted as functional or pseudogenic. Donor age, sex, ethnicity and CMV serostatus were compiled alongside the repertoire data. A later genetic analysis took genome-wide SNP genotypes for about 65% of the roughly 670 donors and used that subset as a discovery cohort. Every repertoire in the discovery cohort had been generated on one and the same sequencing platform. Both class I and class II loci were covered by HLA typing, at four-digit resolution. Typing coverage differed by locus: A, B, C, DRB1 and DQB1 were typed in roughly 629-640 donors, DQA1 in roughly 510, DPA1 in roughly 590, and DPB1 in around 440. Four or five DR-DQ haplotypes were handled as single units for association and clustering because linkage in the cohort was strong. Among 398 genotyped donors of the cohort, an average of around 220,000 unique TCR beta nucleotide sequences was sequenced per donor, of which roughly 18% were non-productive. Findings and caveats that apply to the study as a whole: In a later genetic analysis, a missense DCLRE1C variant was associated with V-gene and J-gene trimming of TCR beta chains, and the association was replicated in an independent cohort. A group of highly shared sequence variants was considered likely to be a technical artifact of the sequencing pipeline. In an earlier analysis of roughly 560 of the donors, most TCR beta V segments were observed in productive rearrangements about 87% or about 30% of the time, broadly matching IMGT annotations. Roughly uniform sequencing depth across donors was assumed in presence/absence analyses, although this assumption may not hold. Most CMV-associated TCR beta chains appeared to be HLA-restricted in a later analysis, and the HLA associations seemed to be driven largely by CMV exposure. According to a later genetic analysis, donors in an Asian-associated ancestry cluster had fewer N-insertions in productive TCRs than the roughly 670-donor mean. According to the authors, the approach could potentially be generalized to other disease states and immunological phenotypes. Immune exposure information for the cohort was limited to CMV serostatus. HLA typing was unavailable for some donors at each locus, so association tests used only the typed subset. According to a later analysis, TCR association rates differed among HLA loci, with DRB1 alleles showing the most associated TCRs and HLA-C alleles showing the fewest. In a later analysis, several top co-occurrence clusters were reported to appear linked to parvovirus B19, influenza, CMV and Epstein-Barr virus. When HLA alleles, especially DR and DQ, strongly co-occurred, attributing TCR associations to individual alleles was difficult. A further reported finding was that TCR beta sequences accurately predicted the HLA-A and HLA-B alleles for most subjects in the first cohort. Over 15 rarely observed V segments, including chromosome 9 orphons, were excluded from the earlier analysis of approximately 600 of the donors because counts were too low. In vitro tests confirmed that a few of the cytomegalovirus-associated TCR beta chains recognize cytomegalovirus antigens. In a later analysis, some 17,000 TCR beta sequences were associated with specific HLA alleles at a false discovery rate of 0.05. In this cohort, only TCR beta chains were sequenced, and detectable features were limited by the absence of alpha or paired-chain data. Linkage disequilibrium might explain the correlated functional status among segregating V segments, but an unknown experimental factor could not be excluded. A later analysis found that HLA-associated TCR beta chains were more clonally expanded and had lower generation probabilities than equally common non-associated chains. In the study, 150 to 200 TCR beta chains were listed as associated with cytomegalovirus. Some IMGT-functional V segments, including TRBV6-2 and TRBV6-3, could not be told apart with the 87-base-pair reads, so those segments were excluded. The classifier was reported to diagnose cytomegalovirus status with high specificity and sensitivity in both the original cohort and the validation cohort. Across donors, most TCR sequences were observed very rarely, whereas some public TCRs were present in many individuals.

Library preparation used the immunoSEQ multiplex PCR assay. A mixture of 60 forward primers for TCR Vbeta segments and 13 reverse primers for TCR Jbeta segments was used in the multiplex PCR. The CDR3 region of rearranged TCR beta genes was amplified from genomic DNA with a multiplex PCR assay. On the Illumina HiSeq System, the amplified TCR beta libraries were sequenced as 87-base-pair reads. In the original analysis: A later analysis tallied tens of millions of unique TCR beta chains across the 550 to 850 repertoires, and about 12 million of those chains were shared by two or more donors. To remove PCR and sequencing errors, raw reads were error-corrected and collapsed into unique sequences using a nearest-neighbor algorithm that merged closely related sequences. CDR3 sequences were aligned to IMGT reference sequences to assign V, D and J gene segments. For a sequence to be retained, a match of at least six nucleotides to both a V gene segment and a J gene segment was required. Rearrangements were called productive when the CDR3 lacked stop codons and stayed in frame with V and J; all others were non-productive. CDR3 was defined according to IMGT convention as the region running from the second conserved V-encoded cysteine to the conserved J-encoded phenylalanine. Sequences without an unambiguous match to a single V gene segment were excluded from the earlier analysis of 450 to 650 of the donors. In an earlier analysis of 500 to 750 of the donors, V segments were called functional above 56.7% productive rearrangements and were called segregating when the between-donor standard deviation exceeded 5%. A statistical classification framework was built for diagnosing cytomegalovirus status from the catalog of TCR beta chain sequences. V and J gene assignment, in a later analysis, came from comparing TCR nucleotide sequences with IMGT/GENE-DB human TR gene sequences. In a later analysis, CDR3 sequences and most-parsimonious VDJ recombination scenarios were assigned using the TCRdist pipeline. In a later analysis, every TCR beta chain was defined by the combination of its CDR3 amino acid sequence and its V-gene family, and reads without a unique V-gene family were dropped. A later analysis removed 450 to 600 highly shared, low-generation-probability nucleotide sequences to deal with suspected cross-contamination and a sequencing artifact. For each public chain, a later analysis derived a clonal expansion index from normalized ranks of inferred template counts within each repertoire. A later analysis computed generation probabilities with a VDJ recombination model fitted to out-of-frame rearrangements, and checked the results against IGoR. In a later analysis, hypergeometric tests were used to score TCR-TCR, TCR-HLA and TCR-CMV co-occurrence, with a repertoire-size bias correction applied to TCR pairs. False discovery rates were estimated in a later analysis by permuting HLA or CMV assignments 20 times. In a later analysis, co-occurring TCRs were grouped using DBSCAN, and TCRdist sequence similarity was added for clustering within HLA-allele-positive subsets. For co-occurrence clustering, repertoires with fewer than 30,000 or more than 120,000 public chains were excluded, along with four to six repertoires with anomalous nucleotide sharing. Here the immuneACCESS table is served through TCRdb, limited to in-frame sequences with V and J called. Missing clones are a known gap in these copies; in checked studies unresolved V genes cover under half, and the rest lacks a known reason. V and J calls and clone size follow that table, whereas D and trimming were derived from the DNA. For this sample the table gives roughly 140,000 clones, of which around 78% were detected only once. The top ten clonotypes cover 2.5% to 3.5% of the sample.

The cohort was made up of 500 to 800 healthy bone marrow donors. At the time of sampling, every cohort member was nominally healthy, though immune exposures that went unrecorded were likely present. The donor tested CMV seronegative and was one of the 352 seronegative cohort members. Every donor gave a peripheral blood sample, and the peripheral blood mononuclear cells from that sample were used for TCR beta sequencing. Genomic DNA extraction from the blood cell samples was performed with the Qiagen DNeasy Blood Extraction Kit. Trimming takes 0 bases from V and 4 bases from J, and the germline ends sit 12 bases apart. The CDR3 contains 15 residues, cysteine and phenylalanine counted. Just the 45-base CDR3 DNA is kept, in frame starting at base 1. Reading the germline V gene gives CDR1 SGHRS and CDR2 YFSETQ. In regard to this clone: Its cognate antigen has yet to be identified. Per-base quality was not reported, and no clone a single base away is much larger than it.

The specimen was PBMCs. This sequence uses TRBV5-1 and TRBJ2-3; the D gene is unclear. The origin of this receptor is a male donor in good health and CMV-seronegative. The DNA reads TGCGCCAGCAGCTTGGCCGCCCCCCGGGCAGATACGCAGTATTTT. Translated, this gives CASSLAAPRADTQYF. Reference TRBV5-1 and TRBJ2-3 proteins supply the regions before and after the CDR3; the full variable domain is: KAGVTQTPRYLIKTRGQQVTLSCSPISGHRSVSWYQQTPGQGLQFLFEYFSETQRNKGNFPGRFSGRQFSNSRSEMNVSTLELGDSALYLCASSLAAPRADTQYFGPGTRLTVL.